This TCR beta chain derives from a study of T cell responses to AZD1222 COVID-19 vaccine. The study, taken as a whole, reports: With dominance at 160-218 and 743-854, vaccine-associated CD4 TCRs spanned spike. Samples come after the peak T cell response, not at day 14.

In the case of this clone: The antigen remains unidentified.

Clones were sequenced by immunoSEQ multiplex PCR, and TCRdb holds only the in-frame ones, with some missing. The table records 86,000 or so clones, over 85% of them present only once. The sample was peripheral blood, taken on day 0 of AZD1222 vaccination. The sequence was collected from an adult in good health.

The CDR3 DNA reads as TGTGCCAGCAGCCGTCCCACAGGGGGCTATGGCTACACCTTC. Its translation: CASSRPTGGYGYTF. The gene calls are TRBV7-9 and TRBJ1-2; 8 bases are a match to TRBD1. The J segment lost 4 bases and the V segment lost 5 bases, leaving 6 bases of the junction unmatched. The CDR3 runs to 14 residues. CDR1 SEHNR and CDR2 FQNEAQ come from the germline V gene (reference sequence).